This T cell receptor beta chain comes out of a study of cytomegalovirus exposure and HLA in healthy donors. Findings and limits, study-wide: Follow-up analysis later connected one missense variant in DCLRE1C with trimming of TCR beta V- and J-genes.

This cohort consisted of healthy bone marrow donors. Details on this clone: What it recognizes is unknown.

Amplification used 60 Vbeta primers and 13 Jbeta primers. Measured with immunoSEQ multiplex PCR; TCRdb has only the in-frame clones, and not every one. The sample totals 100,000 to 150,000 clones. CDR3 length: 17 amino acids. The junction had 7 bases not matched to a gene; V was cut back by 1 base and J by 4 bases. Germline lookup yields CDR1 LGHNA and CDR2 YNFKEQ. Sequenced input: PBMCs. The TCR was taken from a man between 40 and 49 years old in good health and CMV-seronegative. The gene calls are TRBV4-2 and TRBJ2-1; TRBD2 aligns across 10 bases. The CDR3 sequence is CASSQAPTSGSYNEQFF. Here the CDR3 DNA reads TGTGCCAGCAGCCAAGCCCCGACTAGCGGGTCTTACAATGAGCAGTTCTTC.